A single sample is the source of the 10 T cell receptor beta chains below, sequenced in a study of technical replicates of blood from a handful of donors. Sequenced by immunoSEQ multiplex PCR; TCRdb stores in-frame clones only, minus some. The top ten clones hold approximately 0.2% of a sample with approximately 100,000 clones, under 96% of them seen once. Material for sequencing was T cells isolated from PBMCs. These receptors were obtained from a human donor in good health.

V and J are TRBV11-3 and TRBJ2-4, with D maybe TRBD2 (6 bases). CDR3 length: 14 amino acids. The germline V and J ends were trimmed by 11 bases and 0 bases, with 14 bases remaining between them. Per the germline V gene, CDR1 is SGHNT and CDR2 is YENEEA. CDR3 amino acids: CALGRSLAKNIQYF. In nucleotides, the CDR3 is TGTGCCCTAGGGAGGTCCCTAGCCAAAAACATTCAGTACTTC.

This chain connects TRBV9 to TRBJ1-2; D possibly corresponds to TRBD1 (6 bases). CDR3 length: 15 residues. Trimming stripped 0 bases from V and 0 bases from J, with 9 bases between. Germline V gene sequence: CDR1 SGDLS, CDR2 YYNGEE. The CDR3 spells CASSVGQAANYGYTF. The CDR3 DNA reads as TGTGCCAGCAGCGTAGGACAGGCGGCTAACTATGGCTACACCTTC.

In this sample, this clone turned up once. J is TRBJ2-3 and V is TRBV4-2; 13 nucleotides agree with TRBD2. CDR1 is LGHNA and CDR2 is YNFKEQ in the germline V gene. With 0 bases clipped from V and 3 bases from J, the junction kept 6 bases outside the gene matches. The CDR3 is made up of 18 amino acids. The DNA of the CDR3 is TGTGCCAGCAGCCAAGAAACTAGCGGGGGGGCCTGGACAGATACGCAGTATTTT. Translating gives CASSQETSGGAWTDTQYF.

The chain employs TRBV5-4 and TRBJ2-2; D remains ambiguous. CDR3 length: 14 amino acids. From germline, CDR1 is SGHNT and CDR2 YYREEE (reference sequence). V lost 0 bases, J lost 5 bases, and 8 bases lay in between. The CDR3 region is CASSLGFGTGELFF. The CDR3 nucleotides are TGTGCCAGCAGCTTGGGGTTCGGTACCGGGGAGCTGTTTTTT.

To note about this clone: This same CDR3 is encoded by further DNA sequences in the sample. The chain employs TRBV28 and TRBJ2-7; D remains ambiguous. Trimming pared 4 bases from V and 3 bases from J, leaving 4 bases between. The germline V gene has CDR1 MDHEN and CDR2 SYDVKM. The CDR3 has 11 amino acids. CDR3 amino acids: CASSSHYEQYF. CDR3 sequence (DNA): TGTGCCAGCAGTTCCCACTACGAGCAGTACTTC. Complete variable domain (other parts from reference TRBV28 and TRBJ2-7): DVKVTQSSRYLVKRTGEKVFLECVQDMDHENMFWYRQDPGLGLRLIYFSYDVKMKEKGDIPEGYSVSREKKERFSLILESASTNQTSMYLCASSSHYEQYFGPGTRLTVT.

The V gene is TRBV2, the J gene TRBJ2-7, with D maybe TRBD2 (5 bases). This CDR3 has 15 amino acids. Germline lookup yields CDR1 SNHLY and CDR2 FYNNEI. The V end was cut by 4 bases, the J end by 2 bases, with 15 bases between. The CDR3 DNA is TGTGCCAGCAGTGGGGCGGGCGGCCCGACCTACGAGCAGTACTTC. This codes for CASSGAGGPTYEQYF.

This clone was counted once. This sample includes further DNA sequences coding for the same CDR3. The chain combines TRBV5-1 with TRBJ2-1; 7 bases agree with TRBD2. CDR1 SGHRS and CDR2 YFSETQ come from the germline V gene. This CDR3 region has 15 residues. Trimming cost V 0 bases and J 1 base; bases outside gene matches: 1. In DNA, the CDR3 is TGCGCCAGCAGCTTGGGCGGGGGATCCTACAATGAGCAGTTCTTC. Encoded protein: CASSLGGGSYNEQFF.

The chain combines TRBV7-9 with TRBJ1-2; D gene uncertain. This CDR3 has 12 amino acids. Trimming stripped 1 base from V and 8 bases from J, with 8 bases between. The germline gives CDR1 SEHNR, CDR2 FQNEAQ (reference sequence). CDR3 nucleotides: TGTGCCAGCAGCTTAGGGAGGGAAGGCTACACCTTC. It specifies CASSLGREGYTF.

This chain joins TRBV7-3 and TRBJ2-7, with D perhaps matching TRBD2 (6 bases). CDR3 length equals 13 residues. Trimming removed 5 bases from V and 7 bases from J, with 15 bases in between. Looked up from germline, CDR1 is SGHTA and CDR2 is FQGTGA. The DNA for the CDR3 is TGTGCCAGCAGCCCCCGAGCTCGGGGGGAGCAGTACTTC. Encoded protein: CASSPRARGEQYF.

Comment on this clone: The junction and the germline gene differ at one end; a read error may be behind it. The chain has TRBV28 and TRBJ2-7; perhaps TRBD2 as D (7 bases). Germline-derived CDR1 and CDR2 are MDHEN and SYDVKM. The CDR3 is 12 residues long. This chain's CDR3 is CASSLQGRGPHF. CDR3 sequence (DNA): TGTGCCAGCAGTTTACAGGGGAGGGGACCACATTTC.